The clone carrying this T cell receptor beta chain was recorded many times. Antigen unknown. In germline, CDR1 is SGHRS, CDR2 YFSETQ. J gave up 1 base and V 3 bases, and 6 bases lay outside the gene matches. CDR3 length equals 15 residues. This entry is derived from a study of T-cell memory formation after mild COVID-19. Study as a whole: Most TCR clusters belonged to a single donor.

Findings of the study overall: Day 15 to 85 contractors were CD4/CD8 balanced; later expanders leaned CD4+. Some SARS-CoV-2-responding clones were already detected in memory before infection.

Constant-segment primers and 5'RACE yielded cDNA libraries for TCR alpha and TCR beta, each carrying sample barcodes and UMIs. TCRdb independently ran MiXCR on the 5' RACE reads; one entry per CDR3 protein. Here the sample spans 280,000 or so distinct CDR3 sequences, 15% to 20% being singletons. This clonotype was obtained from a man between 18 and 35 years old who had mild COVID-19 (a few samples of this study predate the infection). Cell type and time point are not known. Sequenced sample: PBMCs or a T cell subset sorted from them (not recorded which). This rearrangement joins TRBV5-1 to TRBJ1-1, with TRBD1 matching over 7 bases. The CDR3 nucleotides read TGCGCCAGCAGCTCGCTCTCAGGGGGGAACACTGAAGCTTTCTTT. It translates to CASSSLSGGNTEAFF.